These 24 T cell receptor beta chains share one sample of origin, sequenced in a study of PD-1 blockade in classical Hodgkin lymphoma (dated by TCRdb to the early 2020s). To prepare the library, the immunoSEQ multiplex PCR assay was applied. TCRdb re-hosts the immuneACCESS table, in-frame sequences only. Its copies lack some clones; in the studies checked, an unresolved V gene accounts for under half of them, and the cause for the rest is not known. This sample holds more than 90,000 clones; roughly 91% were observed only once. Around 7% of the sample belongs to the ten largest clones. The time point label on this specimen signifies: cycle 2 day 1 (C2D1) of nivolumab. Every trial patient had relapsed after autologous stem cell transplantation, and cohorts A, B and C differed in prior brentuximab vedotin exposure. The source was peripheral blood mononuclear cells (PBMCs), collected before the second cycle of nivolumab. These receptors were collected from a human donor with classical Hodgkin lymphoma.

The J gene is TRBJ2-1, the V gene TRBV18; 12 nucleotides line up with TRBD2. The CDR3 has 19 amino acids. The V segment lost 2 bases and the J segment 2 bases; nucleotides outside the gene matches: 10. Germline V lookup: CDR1 KGHSH, CDR2 LQKENI. The DNA for the CDR3 is TGTGCCAGCTCACCAGTTCGCCTAGCGGGGGGGCCAACCTACAATGAGCAGTTCTTC. Translation gives CASSPVRLAGGPTYNEQFF.

The chain links TRBV2 to TRBJ2-4, with 8 bases that match TRBD1. Losses at the gene ends were 4 bases for V and 6 bases for J; bases not matched to a gene: 5. The CDR3 totals 14 residues. Germline values: CDR1 SNHLY, CDR2 FYNNEI. The CDR3 nucleotides read TGTGCCAGCAGTGCCGACAGGGGAGTAAACATTCAGTACTTC. Its protein is CASSADRGVNIQYF.

V is TRBV2 and J is TRBJ1-3, with D unresolved. The germline V gene has CDR1 SNHLY and CDR2 FYNNEI. Trimming took 8 bases from V and 0 from J, leaving 11 bases between them. CDR3 length: 14 residues. This CDR3 reads CASEEQYSGNTIYF. The CDR3 nucleotides are TGTGCCAGCGAAGAGCAGTACTCTGGAAACACCATATATTTT.

The chain links TRBV10-2 to TRBJ2-2; TRBD1 matches 12 bases. The CDR3 is 16 residues long. CDR1 and CDR2 from the germline V gene are WSHSY and SAAADI. The V segment lost 2 bases and the J segment 7 bases; nucleotides outside the gene matches: 5. The CDR3 loop is CASSEGDRGPVGELFF. The CDR3 nucleotides are TGCGCCAGCAGTGAGGGGGACAGGGGGCCGGTCGGGGAGCTGTTTTTT.

This rearrangement joins TRBV7-9 to TRBJ1-3, with D uncertain. This CDR3 region has 14 residues. Germline assignment: CDR1 SEHNR and CDR2 FQNEAQ (reference sequence). Trimming cost V 1 base and J 2 bases, with 6 bases left between them. CDR3 in amino acids: CASSLGEAGNTIYF. CDR3 sequence (DNA): TGTGCCAGCAGCTTAGGGGAAGCTGGAAACACCATATATTTT.

This clone occurred a few times. The chain combines TRBV7-6 with TRBJ1-2; 8 nucleotides match TRBD1. Per the germline V gene, CDR1 is SGHVS and CDR2 is FNYEAQ. The CDR3 has 15 amino acids. V shed 1 base and J 6 bases; nucleotides not matched to a gene: 7. The CDR3: CASSLGTGSFDGYTF. CDR3 nucleotides: TGTGCCAGCAGCTTAGGGACAGGGAGCTTCGATGGCTACACCTTC.

The chain recombines TRBV5-5 with TRBJ2-1; no clear D. Germline-derived CDR1 and CDR2 are SGHKS and YYEKEE (reference sequence). The V end lost 0 bases, the J end lost 6 bases, and 10 bases lay between the germline ends. The CDR3 covers 14 residues. CDR3 nucleotides: TGTGCCAGCAGCTTGGAAATTCCCCCCAATGAGCAGTTCTTC. Translating gives CASSLEIPPNEQFF.

The chain joins TRBV28 to TRBJ1-5, with a weak D call TRBD1 (6 bases). This CDR3 is 12 amino acids long. V was shortened by 8 bases and J by 7 bases, with 12 bases between the two germline ends. The germline V gene has CDR1 MDHEN and CDR2 SYDVKM. CDR3 DNA: TGTGCCAGCGATCGGGGGCCCCAGCCCCAGCATTTT. Translating gives CASDRGPQPQHF.

V and J are TRBV5-1 and TRBJ1-2, with D possibly TRBD1 on 6 matching bases. Germline CDR1 reads SGHRS; CDR2 reads YFSETQ. Trimming took off 0 bases at V and 2 bases at J, with 11 bases between the two ends. The CDR3 sequence is 15 residues long. In nucleotides, the CDR3 is TGCGCCAGCAGCTTGGGTACAGGGAACAACTATGGCTACACCTTC. Amino acids: CASSLGTGNNYGYTF.

The chain recombines TRBV11-3 with TRBJ2-5, with D uncertain. Germline V gene lookup returns CDR1 SGHNT and CDR2 YENEEA. CDR3 size: 15 residues. The V and J ends lost 5 bases and 4 bases respectively, with 17 bases between them. The CDR3 protein is CASSQWAGSGETQYF. CDR3 nucleotide sequence: TGTGCCAGCAGCCAGTGGGCCGGTTCGGGAGAGACCCAGTACTTC. The whole variable domain, remainder taken from reference TRBV11-3 and TRBJ2-5, is EAGVVQSPRYKIIEKKQPVAFWCNPISGHNTLYWYLQNLGQGPELLIRYENEEAVDDSQLPKDRFSAERLKGVDSTLKIQPAELGDSAVYLCASSQWAGSGETQYFGPGTRLLVL.

This clone showed up just a few times. The chain is built from TRBV19 and TRBJ1-2, with D possibly TRBD1 on 6 matching bases. V was trimmed by 8 bases and J by 2 bases, leaving 12 bases between them. The CDR3 consists of 13 residues. Germline V lookup: CDR1 LNHDA, CDR2 SQIVND (reference sequence). The CDR3 region has the DNA TGTGCCAGTCACACAGGGTACAACTATGGCTACACCTTC. It translates to CASHTGYNYGYTF.

The V call is TRBV4-1, the J call TRBJ2-7, with TRBD1 as a possible D gene (6 bases). Per the germline V gene, CDR1 is MGHRA and CDR2 is YSYEKL. V dropped 0 bases and J dropped 5 bases, with 17 bases sitting between them. The CDR3 length is 16 residues. The CDR3 here is CASSQEIEGQADEQYF. CDR3 coding DNA: TGCGCCAGCAGCCAAGAAATTGAGGGACAAGCTGACGAGCAGTACTTC.

There are a few counts of this clone. The genes are TRBV27 and TRBJ2-7; D gene uncertain. CDR1 is MNHEY and CDR2 is SMNVEV in the germline V gene (reference sequence). This CDR3 is built from 9 residues. The V end was cut by 7 bases, the J end by 5 bases, with 3 bases between. The CDR3: CASKDEQYF. Written as DNA, the CDR3 is TGTGCCAGCAAGGACGAGCAGTACTTC.

This clone was picked up one time. The chain uses TRBV5-5 and TRBJ1-1, with D maybe TRBD1 (5 bases). CDR1 and CDR2 (germline): SGHKS, YYEKEE (reference sequence). The CDR3 sequence is 16 residues long. V lost 0 bases and J lost 7, with 19 bases in between. The CDR3 reads CASSLAWGGRAGEAFF. CDR3 coding DNA: TGTGCCAGCAGCTTGGCCTGGGGCGGCAGGGCCGGTGAAGCTTTCTTT.

This chain links TRBV29-1 with TRBJ2-5, with TRBD2 matching over 7 bases. Germline CDR1 and CDR2: SQVTM and ANQGSEA. V lost 7 bases, J lost 5 bases, and 13 bases stayed unmatched. This CDR3 is built from 14 residues. CDR3 sequence reads: CSGAGTTFGETQYF. CDR3 sequence (DNA): TGCAGCGGTGCCGGGACTACCTTTGGGGAGACCCAGTACTTC.

The CDR3 DNA is TGTGCCAGCAGCTTAGTTGGGCAGGGGTTCGGCACTGAAGCTTTCTTT. It encodes CASSLVGQGFGTEAFF. The rearrangement uses TRBV11-2 and TRBJ1-1; a possible D gene is TRBD1 (6 bases). Trimming took 1 base from V and 4 from J, leaving 16 bases between them. The length of the CDR3 is 16 residues. Per the germline V gene, CDR1 is SGHAT and CDR2 is FQNNGV.

The chain links TRBV5-1 to TRBJ1-2, with 8 positions matching TRBD1. Germline V CDR1 and CDR2: SGHRS, YFSETQ. V shed 5 bases, J shed 2 bases, and the junction held 5 bases outside the gene matches. The CDR3 loop spans 14 amino acids. The CDR3 bases are TGCGCCAGCAGACCGAGGACAGGGAACTATGGCTACACCTTC. This codes for CASRPRTGNYGYTF.

The gene calls are TRBV9 and TRBJ2-1; 9 positions agree with TRBD2. The CDR3 has 15 residues. Trimming removed 0 bases from V and 8 bases from J; junction bases left unmatched: 6. Germline CDR1 SGDLS, CDR2 YYNGEE. The CDR3 bases are TGTGCCAGCAGCGTAGGTGCGGGGGGGCTCGATGAGCAGTTCTTC. Translating it yields CASSVGAGGLDEQFF.

The rearrangement uses TRBV5-6 and TRBJ2-5; D is ambiguous. Per germline, CDR1 SGHDT and CDR2 YYEEEE. V lost 0 bases, J lost 7 bases, and 13 bases lay in between. The CDR3 sequence is 14 residues long. This CDR3 reads CASSLDLIEGTQYF. The CDR3 coding sequence is TGTGCCAGCAGCTTGGACCTCATCGAAGGGACCCAGTACTTC. Based on the CDR3 plus reference TRBV5-6 and TRBJ2-5, the full variable domain is DAGVTQSPTHLIKTRGQQVTLRCSPKSGHDTVSWYQQALGQGPQFIFQYYEEEERQRGNFPDRFSGHQFPNYSSELNVNALLLGDSALYLCASSLDLIEGTQYFGPGTRLLVL.

The V gene is TRBV4-2, the J gene TRBJ1-6; D might be TRBD1 (6 bases). Germline V CDR1 and CDR2: LGHNA, YNFKEQ. Deletions cut 4 bases from V and 7 bases from J, with 11 bases between. The length of the CDR3 is 14 residues. CDR3 coding DNA: TGTGCCAGCAGCCTGGGAACAGGGAATTCACCCCTCCACTTT. Protein sequence: CASSLGTGNSPLHF.

The chain uses TRBV4-2 and TRBJ2-1, with TRBD2 identical over 9 bases. V dropped 4 bases and J dropped 4; count of bases not matched to a gene: 5. The CDR3 is 15 amino acids. Per germline, CDR1 LGHNA and CDR2 YNFKEQ. CDR3 sequence (DNA): TGTGCCAGCAGCCCCGGTCTAGCGGGGTACAATGAGCAGTTCTTC. This translates into CASSPGLAGYNEQFF.

The chain recombines TRBV10-3 with TRBJ1-5; D not certain. Trimming cost V 0 bases and J 4 bases, with 10 bases left between them. The germline gives CDR1 ENHRY, CDR2 SYGVKD. The CDR3 is 15 amino acids. The CDR3 bases are TGTGCCATCAGTGAGTCGAGGACCCCGAATCAGCCCCAGCATTTT. It yields the protein CAISESRTPNQPQHF.

V is TRBV5-8 and J is TRBJ1-5; unclear D gene. Trimming cost V 4 bases and J 1 base, with 6 bases left between them. The CDR3 sequence is 13 residues long. Per the germline V gene, CDR1 is SGHTS and CDR2 is YDEGEE. CDR3 nucleotides: TGTGCCAGCAGCCCTCGGAGCAATCAGCCCCAGCATTTT. Residues: CASSPRSNQPQHF.

The sample holds one count of this clone. The chain employs TRBV11-2 and TRBJ2-7; 8 bases fit TRBD1. The CDR3 length is 14 residues. Germline V gene data show CDR1 as SGHAT and CDR2 as FQNNGV. The V segment lost 9 bases and the J segment 6 bases; nucleotides outside the gene matches: 13. The CDR3: CASRTGITPGEQYF. The DNA of the CDR3 is TGTGCCAGTCGGACAGGGATTACCCCCGGCGAGCAGTACTTC.